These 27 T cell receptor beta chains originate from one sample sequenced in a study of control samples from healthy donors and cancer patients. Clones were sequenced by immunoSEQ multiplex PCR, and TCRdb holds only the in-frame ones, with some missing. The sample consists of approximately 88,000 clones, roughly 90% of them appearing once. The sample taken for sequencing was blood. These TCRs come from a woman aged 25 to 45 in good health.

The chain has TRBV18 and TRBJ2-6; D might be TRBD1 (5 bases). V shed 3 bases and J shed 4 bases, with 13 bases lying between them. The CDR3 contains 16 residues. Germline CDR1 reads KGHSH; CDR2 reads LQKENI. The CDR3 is CASSPLDSAGANVLTF. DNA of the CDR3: TGTGCCAGCTCACCTTTAGACAGCGCAGGGGCCAACGTCCTGACTTTC.

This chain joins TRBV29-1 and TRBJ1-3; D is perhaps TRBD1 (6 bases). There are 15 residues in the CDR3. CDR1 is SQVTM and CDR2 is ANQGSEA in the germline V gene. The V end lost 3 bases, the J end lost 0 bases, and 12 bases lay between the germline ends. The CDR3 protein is CSVDDRRVSGNTIYF. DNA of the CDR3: TGCAGCGTTGATGACAGGAGAGTCTCTGGAAACACCATATATTTT.

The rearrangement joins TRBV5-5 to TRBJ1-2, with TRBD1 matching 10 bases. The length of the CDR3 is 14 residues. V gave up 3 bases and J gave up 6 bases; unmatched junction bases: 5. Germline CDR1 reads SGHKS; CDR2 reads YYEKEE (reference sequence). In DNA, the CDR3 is TGTGCCAGCAGCTCGACAGGGGGCGCGAATGGCTACACCTTC. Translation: CASSSTGGANGYTF.

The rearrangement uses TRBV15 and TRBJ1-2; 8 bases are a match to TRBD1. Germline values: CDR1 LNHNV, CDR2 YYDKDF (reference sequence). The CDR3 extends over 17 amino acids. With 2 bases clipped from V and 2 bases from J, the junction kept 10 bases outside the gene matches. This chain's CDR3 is CATSRQGGQGTNYGYTF. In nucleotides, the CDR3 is TGTGCCACCAGCAGACAAGGAGGACAGGGAACAAACTATGGCTACACCTTC.

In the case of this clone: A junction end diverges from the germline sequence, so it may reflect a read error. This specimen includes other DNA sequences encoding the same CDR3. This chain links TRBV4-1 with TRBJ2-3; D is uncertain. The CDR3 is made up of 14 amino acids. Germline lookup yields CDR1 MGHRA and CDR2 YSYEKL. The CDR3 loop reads CASSQVVRTDTQYF. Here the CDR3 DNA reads TGTGCCAGCAGCCAAGTTGTGCGTACAGATACGCAGTATTTT.

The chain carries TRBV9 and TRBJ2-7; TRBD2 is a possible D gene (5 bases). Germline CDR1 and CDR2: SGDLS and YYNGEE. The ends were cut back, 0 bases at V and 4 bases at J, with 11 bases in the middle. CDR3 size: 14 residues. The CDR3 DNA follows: TGTGCCAGCAGCGTAGGGGCGGGCGCTTACGAGCAGTACTTC. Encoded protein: CASSVGAGAYEQYF.

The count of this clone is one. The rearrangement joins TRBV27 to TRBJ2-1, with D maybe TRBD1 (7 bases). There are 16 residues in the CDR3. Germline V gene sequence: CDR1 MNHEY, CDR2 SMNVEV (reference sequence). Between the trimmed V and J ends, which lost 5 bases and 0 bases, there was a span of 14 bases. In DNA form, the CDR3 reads TGTGCCAGCAGTCAGGGGGGAACCAGCTCCTACAATGAGCAGTTCTTC. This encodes CASSQGGTSSYNEQFF.

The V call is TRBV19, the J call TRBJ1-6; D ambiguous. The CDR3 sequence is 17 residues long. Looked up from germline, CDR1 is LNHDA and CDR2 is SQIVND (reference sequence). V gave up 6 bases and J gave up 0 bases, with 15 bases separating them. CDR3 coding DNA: TGTGCCAGTAGCGTTGCCTGGCAGAGCTCCTATAATTCACCCCTCCACTTT. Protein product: CASSVAWQSSYNSPLHF.

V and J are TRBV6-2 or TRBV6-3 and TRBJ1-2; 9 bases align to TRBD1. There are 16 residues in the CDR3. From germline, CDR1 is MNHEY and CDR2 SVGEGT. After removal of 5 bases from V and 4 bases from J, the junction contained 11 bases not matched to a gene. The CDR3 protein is CASSPAGTGSGYGYTF. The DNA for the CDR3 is TGTGCCAGCAGTCCGGCAGGGACAGGGTCCGGCTATGGCTACACCTTC.

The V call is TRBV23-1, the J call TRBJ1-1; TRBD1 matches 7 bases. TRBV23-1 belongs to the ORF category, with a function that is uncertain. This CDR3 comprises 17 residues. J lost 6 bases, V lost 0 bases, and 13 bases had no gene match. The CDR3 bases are TGCGCCAGCAGTCAATCGTTAAGGGGGCGTATGGACTCTGAAGCTTTCTTT. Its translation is CASSQSLRGRMDSEAFF.

The CDR3 DNA follows: TGTGCCAGCAGCTTGCGTTTTCTGGGTCAGGGAGGAAAACTGTTTTTT. As protein: CASSLRFLGQGGKLFF. The rearrangement uses TRBV5-5 and TRBJ1-4; D perhaps matches TRBD1 (5 bases). V lost 1 base and J lost 10, with 20 bases in between. The CDR3 sequence is 16 residues long. Germline V gives CDR1 SGHKS, CDR2 YYEKEE (reference sequence). The full variable domain, rest sourced from reference TRBV5-5 and TRBJ1-4, is DAGVTQSPTHLIKTRGQQVTLRCSPISGHKSVSWYQQVLGQGPQFIFQYYEKEERGRGNFPDRFSARQFPNYSSELNVNALLLGDSALYLCASSLRFLGQGGKLFFGSGTQLSVL.

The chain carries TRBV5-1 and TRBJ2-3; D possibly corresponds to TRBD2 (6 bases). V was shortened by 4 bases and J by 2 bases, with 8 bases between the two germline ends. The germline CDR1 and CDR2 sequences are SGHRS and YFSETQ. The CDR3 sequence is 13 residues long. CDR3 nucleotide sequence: TGCGCCAGCAGCGCGGGGTTCACAGATACGCAGTATTTT. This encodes CASSAGFTDTQYF.

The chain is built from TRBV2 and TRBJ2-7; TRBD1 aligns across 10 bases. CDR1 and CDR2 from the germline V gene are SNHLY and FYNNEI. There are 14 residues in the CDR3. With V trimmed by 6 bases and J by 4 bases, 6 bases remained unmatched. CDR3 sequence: CASRRDRGLYEQYF. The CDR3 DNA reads TGTGCCAGCAGAAGGGACAGGGGATTGTACGAGCAGTACTTC.

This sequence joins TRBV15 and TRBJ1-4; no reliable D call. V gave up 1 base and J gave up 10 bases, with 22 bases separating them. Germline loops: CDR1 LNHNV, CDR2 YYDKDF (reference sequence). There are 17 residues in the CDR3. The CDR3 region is CATSRGTGGTWAGKLFF. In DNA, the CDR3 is TGTGCCACCAGCAGAGGCACGGGTGGTACCTGGGCTGGAAAACTGTTTTTT.

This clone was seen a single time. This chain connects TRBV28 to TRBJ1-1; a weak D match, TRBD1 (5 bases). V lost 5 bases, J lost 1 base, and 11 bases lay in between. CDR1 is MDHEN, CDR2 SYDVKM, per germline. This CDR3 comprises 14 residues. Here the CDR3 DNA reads TGTGCCAGCAGTAACACGGGGCCGAACACTGAAGCTTTCTTT. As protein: CASSNTGPNTEAFF. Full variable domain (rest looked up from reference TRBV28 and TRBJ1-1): DVKVTQSSRYLVKRTGEKVFLECVQDMDHENMFWYRQDPGLGLRLIYFSYDVKMKEKGDIPEGYSVSREKKERFSLILESASTNQTSMYLCASSNTGPNTEAFFGQGTRLTVV.

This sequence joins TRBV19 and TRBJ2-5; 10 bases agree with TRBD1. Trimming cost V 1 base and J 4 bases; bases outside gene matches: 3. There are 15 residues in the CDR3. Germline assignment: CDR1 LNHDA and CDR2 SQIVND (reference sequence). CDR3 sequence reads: CASSIGQGAGETQYF. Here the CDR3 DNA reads TGTGCCAGTAGTATAGGACAGGGGGCAGGAGAGACCCAGTACTTC. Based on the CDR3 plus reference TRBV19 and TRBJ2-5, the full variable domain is DGGITQSPKYLFRKEGQNVTLSCEQNLNHDAMYWYRQDPGQGLRLIYYSQIVNDFQKGDIAEGYSVSREKKESFPLTVTSAQKNPTAFYLCASSIGQGAGETQYFGPGTRLLVL.

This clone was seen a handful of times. This CDR3 reads CATSRDSQLAGGNYEQYF. The CDR3 DNA is TGTGCCACCAGCAGAGATTCTCAACTAGCGGGGGGGAATTACGAGCAGTACTTC. This chain connects TRBV15 to TRBJ2-7; 13 bases are shared with TRBD2. The germline gives CDR1 LNHNV, CDR2 YYDKDF (reference sequence). This CDR3 is 18 amino acids long. Trimming took 0 bases from V and 4 from J; bases not matched to a gene: 9.

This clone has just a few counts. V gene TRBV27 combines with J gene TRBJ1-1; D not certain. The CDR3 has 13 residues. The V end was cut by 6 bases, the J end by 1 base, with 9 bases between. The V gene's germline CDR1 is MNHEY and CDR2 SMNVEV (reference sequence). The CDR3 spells CASSHGENTEAFF. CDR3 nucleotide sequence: TGTGCCAGCAGCCACGGGGAGAACACTGAAGCTTTCTTT.

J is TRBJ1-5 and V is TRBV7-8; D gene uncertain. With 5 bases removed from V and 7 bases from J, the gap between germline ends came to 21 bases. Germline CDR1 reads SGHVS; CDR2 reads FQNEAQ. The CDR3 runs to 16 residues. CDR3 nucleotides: TGTGCCAGCAGCCACTCAGGAGACGGACTAAGACAGCCCCAGCATTTT. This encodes CASSHSGDGLRQPQHF.

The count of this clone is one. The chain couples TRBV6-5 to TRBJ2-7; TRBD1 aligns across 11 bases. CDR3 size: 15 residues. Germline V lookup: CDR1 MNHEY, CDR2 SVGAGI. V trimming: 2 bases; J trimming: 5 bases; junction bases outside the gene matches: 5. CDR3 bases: TGTGCCAGCAGTTACACCGGGACAGGGGGTAACGAGCAGTACTTC. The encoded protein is CASSYTGTGGNEQYF.

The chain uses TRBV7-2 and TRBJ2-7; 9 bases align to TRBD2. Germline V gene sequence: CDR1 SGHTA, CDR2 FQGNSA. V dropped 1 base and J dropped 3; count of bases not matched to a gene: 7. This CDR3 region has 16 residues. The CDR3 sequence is CASSLVGSTSGYEQYF. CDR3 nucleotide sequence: TGTGCCAGCAGCTTAGTGGGTTCGACTAGCGGCTACGAGCAGTACTTC. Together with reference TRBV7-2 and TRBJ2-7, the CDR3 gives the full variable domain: GAGVSQSPSNKVTEKGKDVELRCDPISGHTALYWYRQSLGQGLEFLIYFQGNSAPDKSGLPSDRFSAERTGGSVSTLTIQRTQQEDSAVYLCASSLVGSTSGYEQYFGPGTRLTVT.

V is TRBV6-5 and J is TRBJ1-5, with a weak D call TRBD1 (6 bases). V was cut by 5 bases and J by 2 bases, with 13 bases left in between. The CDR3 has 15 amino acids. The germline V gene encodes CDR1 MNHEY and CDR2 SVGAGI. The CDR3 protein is CASSLGRQGNQPQHF. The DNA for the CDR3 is TGTGCCAGCAGTCTGGGAAGACAGGGCAATCAGCCCCAGCATTTT.

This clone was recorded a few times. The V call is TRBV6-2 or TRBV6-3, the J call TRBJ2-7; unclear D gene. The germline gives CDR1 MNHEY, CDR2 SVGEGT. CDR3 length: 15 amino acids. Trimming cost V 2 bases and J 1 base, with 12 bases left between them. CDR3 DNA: TGTGCCAGCAGTTACAGCCCAGACACGTCCTACGAGCAGTACTTC. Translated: CASSYSPDTSYEQYF.

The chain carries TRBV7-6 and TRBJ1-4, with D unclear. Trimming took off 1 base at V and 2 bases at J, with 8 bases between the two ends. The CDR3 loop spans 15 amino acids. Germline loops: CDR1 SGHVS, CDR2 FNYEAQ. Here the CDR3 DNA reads TGTGCCAGCAGCTTAGGAGGATCCACTAATGAAAAACTGTTTTTT. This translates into CASSLGGSTNEKLFF. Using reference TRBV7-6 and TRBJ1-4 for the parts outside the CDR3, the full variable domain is GAGVSQSPRYKVTKRGQDVALRCDPISGHVSLYWYRQALGQGPEFLTYFNYEAQQDKSGLPNDRFSAERPEGSISTLTIQRTEQRDSAMYRCASSLGGSTNEKLFFGSGTQLSVL.

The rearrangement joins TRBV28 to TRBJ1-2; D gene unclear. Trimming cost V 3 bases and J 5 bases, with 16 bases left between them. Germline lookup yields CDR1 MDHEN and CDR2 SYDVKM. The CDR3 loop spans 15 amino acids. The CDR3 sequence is CASSFLGTGGYGYTF. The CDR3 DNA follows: TGTGCCAGCAGTTTTTTAGGCACCGGAGGTTATGGCTACACCTTC.

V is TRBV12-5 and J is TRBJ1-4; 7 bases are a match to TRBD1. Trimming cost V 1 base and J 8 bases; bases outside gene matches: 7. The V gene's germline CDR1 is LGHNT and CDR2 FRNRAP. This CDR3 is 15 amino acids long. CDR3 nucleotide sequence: TGTGCTAGTGGTTTGGGCGCGACAGGGCGCGAAAAACTGTTTTTT. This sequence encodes CASGLGATGREKLFF.

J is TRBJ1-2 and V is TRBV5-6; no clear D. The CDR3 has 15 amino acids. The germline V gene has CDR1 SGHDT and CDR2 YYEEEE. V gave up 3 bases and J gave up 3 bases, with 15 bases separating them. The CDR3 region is CASSSITIFDYGYTF. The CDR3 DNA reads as TGTGCCAGCAGCTCCATCACCATATTCGACTATGGCTACACCTTC.